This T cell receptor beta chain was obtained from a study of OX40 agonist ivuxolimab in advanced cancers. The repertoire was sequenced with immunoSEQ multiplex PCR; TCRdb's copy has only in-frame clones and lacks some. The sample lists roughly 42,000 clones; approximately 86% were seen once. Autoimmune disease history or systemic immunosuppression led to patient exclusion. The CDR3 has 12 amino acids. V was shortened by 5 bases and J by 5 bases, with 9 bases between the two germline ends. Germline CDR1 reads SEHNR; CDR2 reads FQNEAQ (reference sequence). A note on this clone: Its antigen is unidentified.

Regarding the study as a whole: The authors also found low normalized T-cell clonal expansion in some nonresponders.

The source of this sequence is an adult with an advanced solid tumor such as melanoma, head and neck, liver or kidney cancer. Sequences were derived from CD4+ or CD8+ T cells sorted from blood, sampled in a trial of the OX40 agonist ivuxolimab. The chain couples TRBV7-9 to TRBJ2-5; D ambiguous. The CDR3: CASSLSRETQYF. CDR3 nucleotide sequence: TGTGCCAGCAGCCTATCTAGGGAGACCCAGTACTTC. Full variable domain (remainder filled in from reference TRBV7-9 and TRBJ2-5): DTGVSQNPRHKITKRGQNVTFRCDPISEHNRLYWYRQTLGQGPEFLTYFQNEAQLEKSRLLSDRFSAERPKGSFSTLEIQRTEQGDSAMYLCASSLSRETQYFGPGTRLLVL.